Sequencing of this TCR beta chain was carried out in a study of T cell repertoires in cytomegalovirus infection. The overall study: Both a matching HLA type and CMV infection were indicated by public TCR beta signatures. General observations from the study: The study found HLA-C-restricted CMV-specific TCR beta clonotypes dominating the ex vivo response. Accumulated public TCR beta family frequency recognized individuals carrying CMV together with the relevant HLA.

The CDR3 covers 15 residues. V was pared by 0 bases and J by 4 bases, with 2 bases of the junction left unmatched. The germline V gene has CDR1 SGHRS and CDR2 YFSETQ. With respect to this clonotype: The antigen remains unidentified.

TCRdb fed the reads into MiXCR, producing one record per CDR3 protein. The sample records approximately 300,000 distinct CDR3 sequences, 25% being singletons. The chain recombines TRBV5-1 with TRBJ2-2, with TRBD2 matching over 8 bases. The sequence derives from a human donor in good health (CMV status not recorded). Some clones in this sample may be carry-over from other donors' samples. The specimen was cultured PBMCs, collected from culture after CMV antigen stimulation. CDR3 nucleotides: TGCGCCAGCAGCTTGGGTAGCGGGACCACCGGGGAGCTGTTTTTT. Amino acids: CASSLGSGTTGELFF. The whole variable domain, filled in from reference TRBV5-1 and TRBJ2-2, reads KAGVTQTPRYLIKTRGQQVTLSCSPISGHRSVSWYQQTPGQGLQFLFEYFSETQRNKGNFPGRFSGRQFSNSRSEMNVSTLELGDSALYLCASSLGSGTTGELFFGEGSRLTVL.